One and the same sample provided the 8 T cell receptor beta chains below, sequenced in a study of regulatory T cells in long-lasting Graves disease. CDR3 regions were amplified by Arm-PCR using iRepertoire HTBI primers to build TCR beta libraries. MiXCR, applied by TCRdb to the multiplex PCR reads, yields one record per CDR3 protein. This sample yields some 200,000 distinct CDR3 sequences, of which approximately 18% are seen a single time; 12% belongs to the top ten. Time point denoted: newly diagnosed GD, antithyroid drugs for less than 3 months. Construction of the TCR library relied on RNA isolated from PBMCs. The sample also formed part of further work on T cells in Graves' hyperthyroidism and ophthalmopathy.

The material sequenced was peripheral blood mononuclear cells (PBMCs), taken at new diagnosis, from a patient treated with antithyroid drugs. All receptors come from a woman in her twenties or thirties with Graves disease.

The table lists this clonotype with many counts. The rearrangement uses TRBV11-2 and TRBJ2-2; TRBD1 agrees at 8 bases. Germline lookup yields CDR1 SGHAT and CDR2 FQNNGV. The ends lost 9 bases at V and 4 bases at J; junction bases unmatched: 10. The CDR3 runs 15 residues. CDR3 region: CASSPGTGFTGELFF. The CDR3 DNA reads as TGTGCCAGTAGTCCCGGGACAGGATTCACCGGGGAGCTGTTTTTT.

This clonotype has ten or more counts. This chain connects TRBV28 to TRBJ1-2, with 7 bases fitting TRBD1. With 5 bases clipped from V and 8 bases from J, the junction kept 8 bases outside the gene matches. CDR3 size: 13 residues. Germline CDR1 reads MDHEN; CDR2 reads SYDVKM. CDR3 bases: TGTGCCAGCAGTCCCGACAGGGTGCGGGGCTACACCTTC. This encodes CASSPDRVRGYTF.

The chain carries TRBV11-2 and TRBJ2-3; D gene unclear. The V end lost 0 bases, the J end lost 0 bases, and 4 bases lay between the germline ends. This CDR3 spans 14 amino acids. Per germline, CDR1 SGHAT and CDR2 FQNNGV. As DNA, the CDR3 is TGTGCCAGCAGCTTAGAGTTTAGCACAGATACGCAGTATTTT. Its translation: CASSLEFSTDTQYF.

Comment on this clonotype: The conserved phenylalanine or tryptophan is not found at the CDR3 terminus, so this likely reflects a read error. CDR3 nucleotide sequence: TGCGCCAGCAGCCAAGATCGGAGGAGTGGGAAAACGAATCAATATGGCTACACCCTC. Its translation: CASSQDRRSGKTNQYGYTL. The chain couples TRBV4-1 to TRBJ1-2; D unresolved. Germline CDR1 reads MGHRA; CDR2 reads YSYEKL. V was trimmed by 0 bases and J by 5 bases, leaving 25 bases between them. This CDR3 contains 19 residues.

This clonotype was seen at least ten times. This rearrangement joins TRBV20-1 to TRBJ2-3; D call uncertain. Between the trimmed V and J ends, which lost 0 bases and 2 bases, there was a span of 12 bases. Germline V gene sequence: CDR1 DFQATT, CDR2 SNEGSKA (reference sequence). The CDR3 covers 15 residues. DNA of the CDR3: TGCAGTGCTAGAGATCCCCTGGTACCCACAGATACGCAGTATTTT. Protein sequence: CSARDPLVPTDTQYF.

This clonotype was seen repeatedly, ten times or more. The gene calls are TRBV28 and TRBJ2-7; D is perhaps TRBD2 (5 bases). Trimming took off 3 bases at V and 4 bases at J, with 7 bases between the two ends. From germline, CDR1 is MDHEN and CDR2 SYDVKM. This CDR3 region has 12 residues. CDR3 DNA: TGTGCCAGCAGTTTGAGGAGGTACGAGCAGTACTTC. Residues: CASSLRRYEQYF.

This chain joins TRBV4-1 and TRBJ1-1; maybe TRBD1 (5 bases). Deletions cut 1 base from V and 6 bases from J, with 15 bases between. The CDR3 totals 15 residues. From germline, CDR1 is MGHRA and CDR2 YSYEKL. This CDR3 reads CASSQGHRLRAEAFF. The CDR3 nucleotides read TGCGCCAGCAGCCAAGGTCACAGGCTCCGGGCTGAAGCTTTCTTT.

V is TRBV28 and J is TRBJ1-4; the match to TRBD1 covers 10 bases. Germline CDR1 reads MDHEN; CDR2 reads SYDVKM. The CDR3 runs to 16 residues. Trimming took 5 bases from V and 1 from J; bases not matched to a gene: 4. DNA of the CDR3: TGTGCCAGCAGTCCCGGGGACAGGGGAACTAATGAAAAACTGTTTTTT. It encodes CASSPGDRGTNEKLFF.